Below, 29 T cell receptor beta chains from the same sample are listed, as sequenced in a study of a mutant IDH1 vaccine in newly diagnosed glioma (dated by TCRdb to about 2021). These receptors have no identified antigens. Library preparation employed the immunoSEQ multiplex PCR assay. TCRdb retrieved this table from immuneACCESS and kept in-frame rearrangements only. Not all clones are present; in checked studies, unresolved V genes account for under half, and no reason is known for the remainder. The table for this sample lists around 80,000 clones; about 85% of them were counted only once. The ten largest account for approximately 0.8% of the sample. In the paper's terms, the time point label means: week 23, last vaccination. Each vaccine dose, consisting of 300 ug of a 20-mer mutant IDH1 peptide in Montanide, was administered subcutaneously with topical imiquimod. The sample consisted of PBMCs, taken from a glioma patient whose treatment included an IDH1 peptide vaccine. These receptors were taken from a woman aged 45-65 years with glioma.

In nucleotides, the CDR3 is TGTGCCTGGAGTGTAACCCTTGGGCAAGAGACCCAGTACTTC. Its translation: CAWSVTLGQETQYF. This sequence joins TRBV30 and TRBJ2-5; D call uncertain. The germline V gene encodes CDR1 GTSNPN and CDR2 SVGIG (reference sequence). V shed 0 bases and J shed 2 bases, with 10 bases lying between them. The CDR3 extends over 14 amino acids.

This chain joins TRBV9 and TRBJ1-5, with a possible D match to TRBD1 (5 bases). The germline V gene encodes CDR1 SGDLS and CDR2 YYNGEE. V was clipped by 4 bases and J by 6 bases, with 14 bases between them. The CDR3 totals 14 residues. The CDR3 here is CASSPAAGGQPQHF. CDR3 nucleotide sequence: TGTGCCAGCAGCCCGGCGGCCGGGGGTCAGCCCCAGCATTTT.

The CDR3 nucleotides read TGTGCCAGCACCACCGATCCCGCTGGGGGCTACACCTTC. This codes for CASTTDPAGGYTF. V usage is TRBV6-6 and J usage is TRBJ1-2; D is unresolved. Trimming removed 7 bases from V and 8 bases from J, with 17 bases in between. This CDR3 region has 13 residues. Germline CDR1 and CDR2: MNHNY and SVGAGI (reference sequence).

The chain uses TRBV9 and TRBJ2-1, with 7 bases matching TRBD2. Germline V CDR1 and CDR2: SGDLS, YYNGEE. The CDR3 is 18 amino acids. Unmatched junction bases numbered 10, after V lost 1 base and J lost 0 bases. The CDR3 bases are TGTGCCAGCAGCGTAAGGCCGATAGCGGGCGGCTCCTACAATGAGCAGTTCTTC. Protein product: CASSVRPIAGGSYNEQFF.

With regard to this clone: At the DNA level, this CDR3 is encoded by other sequences in the same sample as well. J is TRBJ2-7 and V is TRBV2; D not certain. Germline CDR1 SNHLY, CDR2 FYNNEI. Trimming took 7 bases from V and 4 from J, leaving 5 bases between them. The CDR3 is 10 residues long. In DNA, the CDR3 is TGTGCCAGCAAGGGTTACGAGCAGTACTTC. It translates to CASKGYEQYF.

The CDR3 DNA sequence: TGTGCCAGCAGAAGCACCGGGACTAAACCCTACGAGCAGTACTTC. Amino acid sequence: CASRSTGTKPYEQYF. This chain uses TRBV6-5 with TRBJ2-7; 7 positions agree with TRBD2. The CDR3 contains 15 residues. Germline CDR1 reads MNHEY; CDR2 reads SVGAGI. J gave up 2 bases and V 6 bases, and 10 bases lay outside the gene matches.

The V gene is TRBV6-1, the J gene TRBJ1-6; D ambiguous. From germline, CDR1 is MNHNS and CDR2 SASEGT. The V end lost 10 bases, the J end lost 0 bases, and 7 bases lay between the germline ends. The CDR3 consists of 13 residues. CDR3 coding DNA: TGTGCCACGCGGAGCTCCTATAATTCACCCCTCCACTTT. Its translation: CATRSSYNSPLHF.

Notes on this clone: Other nucleotide sequences from this sample produce the same CDR3. The chain combines TRBV11-2 with TRBJ1-1; maybe TRBD1 (5 bases). V was trimmed by 5 bases and J by 5 bases, leaving 9 bases between them. The CDR3 extends over 12 amino acids. From germline, CDR1 is SGHAT and CDR2 FQNNGV. The CDR3 nucleotides read TGTGCCAGCAGCCCCGGGGGGACTGAAGCTTTCTTT. Amino acids: CASSPGGTEAFF. The whole variable domain, filled in from reference TRBV11-2 and TRBJ1-1, reads EAGVAQSPRYKIIEKRQSVAFWCNPISGHATLYWYQQILGQGPKLLIQFQNNGVVDDSQLPKDRFSAERLKGVDSTLKIQPAKLEDSAVYLCASSPGGTEAFFGQGTRLTVV.

This clone has just one count. The chain is built from TRBV19 and TRBJ2-7, with a possible D match to TRBD1 (5 bases). Germline CDR1 is LNHDA and CDR2 is SQIVND (reference sequence). Trimming cost V 0 bases and J 2 bases, with 20 bases left between them. The CDR3 consists of 18 residues. CDR3 protein: CASSIEGRGRGFPYEQYF. Written as DNA, the CDR3 is TGTGCCAGTAGTATAGAGGGAAGGGGCCGAGGCTTTCCCTACGAGCAGTACTTC.

This rearrangement joins TRBV6-5 to TRBJ2-7, with D perhaps matching TRBD1 (5 bases). Germline-derived CDR1 and CDR2 are MNHEY and SVGAGI. CDR3 size: 11 residues. Trimming cost V 2 bases and J 10 bases, with 9 bases left between them. CDR3 loop: CASSYQGLQYF. Here the CDR3 DNA reads TGTGCCAGCAGTTACCAGGGTCTACAGTACTTC.

The V gene is TRBV5-6, the J gene TRBJ2-1; TRBD2 agrees at 11 bases. The CDR3 length is 14 residues. Germline CDR1 reads SGHDT; CDR2 reads YYEEEE. With V trimmed by 0 bases and J by 15 bases, 8 bases remained unmatched. For the CDR3, the DNA is TGTGCCAGCAGCTTGGACATTAGCGGGAGGGCTGTGTTCTTC. This sequence encodes CASSLDISGRAVFF.

This chain connects TRBV5-4 to TRBJ2-7; 7 bases align to TRBD1. CDR1 is SGHNT and CDR2 is YYREEE in the germline V gene (reference sequence). Unmatched junction bases numbered 7, after V lost 3 bases and J lost 1 base. The CDR3 is 15 amino acids. The CDR3: CASSSRQGPSYEQYF. For the CDR3, the DNA is TGTGCCAGCAGCTCCCGACAGGGCCCTTCCTACGAGCAGTACTTC. Based on the CDR3 plus reference TRBV5-4 and TRBJ2-7, the full variable domain is ETGVTQSPTHLIKTRGQQVTLRCSSQSGHNTVSWYQQALGQGPQFIFQYYREEENGRGNFPPRFSGLQFPNYSSELNVNALELDDSALYLCASSSRQGPSYEQYFGPGTRLTVT.

Written as DNA, the CDR3 is TGTGCCACCAGCTCCCCCGCTGGAGCCAAAAACATTCAGTACTTC. Residues: CATSSPAGAKNIQYF. The chain employs TRBV15 and TRBJ2-4; D unclear. Trimming stripped 5 bases from V and 0 bases from J, with 11 bases between. The CDR3 runs 15 residues. CDR1 is LNHNV and CDR2 is YYDKDF in the germline V gene (reference sequence). Full variable domain (remainder filled in from reference TRBV15 and TRBJ2-4): DAMVIQNPRYQVTQFGKPVTLSCSQTLNHNVMYWYQQKSSQAPKLLFHYYDKDFNNEADTPDNFQSRRPNTSFCFLDIRSPGLGDTAMYLCATSSPAGAKNIQYFGAGTRLSVL.

V usage is TRBV2 and J usage is TRBJ2-2; 9 nucleotides line up with TRBD1. The junction had 1 base not matched to a gene; V was cut back by 5 bases and J by 6 bases. CDR3 length equals 13 residues. Germline assignment: CDR1 SNHLY and CDR2 FYNNEI. The DNA for the CDR3 is TGTGCCAGCAGTAGGACAGGGGCCGGGGAGCTGTTTTTT. Its protein is CASSRTGAGELFF. The full variable domain, completed using reference TRBV2 and TRBJ2-2, is EPEVTQTPSHQVTQMGQEVILRCVPISNHLYFYWYRQILGQKVEFLVSFYNNEISEKSEIFDDQFSVERPDGSNFTLKIRSTKLEDSAMYFCASSRTGAGELFFGEGSRLTVL.

Here the CDR3 DNA reads TGCGCCAGCAGCTTTACAGGGGAAGTCGTCACTGAAGCTTTCTTT. The encoded protein is CASSFTGEVVTEAFF. J is TRBJ1-1 and V is TRBV5-1, with TRBD1 matching 7 bases. Germline V gene data show CDR1 as SGHRS and CDR2 as YFSETQ. This CDR3 has 15 amino acids. The trim removed 2 bases at V and 4 bases at J, leaving 8 bases unmatched. The full variable domain, rest sourced from reference TRBV5-1 and TRBJ1-1, is KAGVTQTPRYLIKTRGQQVTLSCSPISGHRSVSWYQQTPGQGLQFLFEYFSETQRNKGNFPGRFSGRQFSNSRSEMNVSTLELGDSALYLCASSFTGEVVTEAFFGQGTRLTVV.

For this clone: This sample also contains other DNA sequences that code for the same CDR3. This chain links TRBV6-6 with TRBJ2-1; no clear D. V shed 5 bases and J shed 2 bases, with 4 bases lying between them. This CDR3 is built from 12 residues. CDR1 MNHNY and CDR2 SVGAGI come from the germline V gene (reference sequence). CDR3 sequence (DNA): TGTGCCAGCAGTCGTCCCTACAATGAGCAGTTCTTC. The encoded protein is CASSRPYNEQFF.

The rearrangement joins TRBV2 to TRBJ1-2; D is undetermined. Germline assignment: CDR1 SNHLY and CDR2 FYNNEI. Trimming removed 1 base at V and 8 bases at J, with 14 bases between. The CDR3 runs 14 residues. The CDR3 DNA reads TGTGCCAGCAGTGAAGTAGGCCCCGCCGAGGGCTACACCTTC. Translation: CASSEVGPAEGYTF.

This chain links TRBV10-3 with TRBJ1-2; D ambiguous. Germline CDR1 ENHRY, CDR2 SYGVKD. This CDR3 is 13 amino acids long. V lost 6 bases, J lost 3 bases, and 11 bases lay in between. CDR3 DNA sequence: TGTGCCATCAGCCCCCGAAGTGACTATGGCTACACCTTC. As protein: CAISPRSDYGYTF.

The chain links TRBV9 to TRBJ1-2; D possibly corresponds to TRBD1 (5 bases). Germline lookup yields CDR1 SGDLS and CDR2 YYNGEE. V lost 5 bases and J lost 3, with 11 bases in between. This CDR3 contains 13 residues. The CDR3 protein is CASSHGGYYGYTF. DNA for the CDR3: TGTGCCAGCAGTCACGGGGGATACTATGGCTACACCTTC.

The CDR3 DNA reads TGTGCCAGCAGCCCCGGGACAGGGAACAATGAGCAGTTCTTC. Translating it yields CASSPGTGNNEQFF. V is TRBV7-2 and J is TRBJ2-1, with 9 nucleotides matching TRBD1. The CDR3 consists of 14 residues. The ends lost 5 bases at V and 5 bases at J; junction bases unmatched: 4. Looked up from germline, CDR1 is SGHTA and CDR2 is FQGNSA.

The chain is built from TRBV28 and TRBJ2-1; the D is unclear. Trimming took off 2 bases at V and 7 bases at J, with 0 bases between the two ends. Per germline, CDR1 MDHEN and CDR2 SYDVKM. The CDR3 loop spans 10 amino acids. CDR3 nucleotide sequence: TGTGCCAGCAGTTTAAATGAGCAGTTCTTC. Residues: CASSLNEQFF.

This CDR3 reads CASSLDSPGTNEKLFF. The CDR3 nucleotides read TGCGCCAGCAGCTTGGACTCCCCGGGGACTAATGAAAAACTGTTTTTT. The rearrangement joins TRBV5-1 to TRBJ1-4; D is unresolved. The germline V gene has CDR1 SGHRS and CDR2 YFSETQ. The germline V and J ends were trimmed by 0 bases and 2 bases, with 11 bases remaining between them. This CDR3 region has 16 residues.

This chain uses TRBV7-9 with TRBJ1-4; D remains ambiguous. Germline assignment: CDR1 SEHNR and CDR2 FQNEAQ (reference sequence). The CDR3 is 12 amino acids. The germline V and J ends were trimmed by 3 bases and 8 bases, with 7 bases remaining between them. This CDR3 is CASSFAAEKLFF. The CDR3 DNA reads as TGTGCCAGCAGCTTTGCGGCCGAAAAACTGTTTTTT.

The chain couples TRBV19 to TRBJ2-7; D might be TRBD1 (5 bases). The CDR3 length is 13 residues. Germline CDR1 LNHDA, CDR2 SQIVND (reference sequence). V lost 5 bases and J lost 0, with 8 bases in between. The CDR3 DNA is TGTGCCAGTAGTTCGGACAACTCCTACGAGCAGTACTTC. It codes for CASSSDNSYEQYF.

The gene calls are TRBV7-6 and TRBJ2-1; 14 nucleotides line up with TRBD2. The CDR3 contains 17 residues. The germline V gene has CDR1 SGHVS and CDR2 FNYEAQ. Unmatched junction bases numbered 7, after V lost 5 bases and J lost 4 bases. CDR3 region: CASSRGGLAGGYNEQFF. The CDR3 DNA is TGTGCCAGCAGCCGTGGAGGACTAGCGGGAGGTTACAATGAGCAGTTCTTC.

V gene TRBV10-1 combines with J gene TRBJ2-5; 11 bases map to TRBD2. Germline CDR1 WNHNN, CDR2 SYGVQD (reference sequence). V gave up 6 bases and J gave up 2 bases; unmatched junction bases: 5. There are 15 residues in the CDR3. The CDR3 DNA sequence: TGCGCCAGCAGCTCACGACTAGCGGGACAAGAGACCCAGTACTTC. The encoded protein is CASSSRLAGQETQYF.

This chain uses TRBV11-3 with TRBJ2-3; 9 bases match TRBD2. V dropped 2 bases and J dropped 6; count of bases not matched to a gene: 6. Looked up from germline, CDR1 is SGHNT and CDR2 is YENEEA. This CDR3 is built from 15 residues. The CDR3 coding sequence is TGTGCCAGCAGCTTAAGCGGGAGGCTGTCGGATACGCAGTATTTT. Translation gives CASSLSGRLSDTQYF.

The V and J genes are TRBV7-3 and TRBJ2-3; no reliable D call. Germline CDR1 reads SGHTA; CDR2 reads FQGTGA. Between the trimmed V and J ends, which lost 1 base and 1 base, there was a span of 6 bases. The CDR3 has 14 residues. CDR3 DNA: TGTGCCAGCAGCTTAAATTCGGGCACAGATACGCAGTATTTT. Residues: CASSLNSGTDTQYF. The whole variable domain, filled in from reference TRBV7-3 and TRBJ2-3, reads GAGVSQTPSNKVTEKGKYVELRCDPISGHTALYWYRQSLGQGPEFLIYFQGTGAADDSGLPNDRFFAVRPEGSVSTLKIQRTERGDSAVYLCASSLNSGTDTQYFGPGTRLTVL.

The rearrangement uses TRBV10-3 and TRBJ1-5; D remains ambiguous. Germline loops: CDR1 ENHRY, CDR2 SYGVKD. This CDR3 spans 21 amino acids. V was trimmed by 2 bases and J by 0 bases, leaving 26 bases between them. The CDR3 here is CAISETFTHERTRYSNQPQHF. The DNA for the CDR3 is TGTGCCATCAGTGAGACTTTCACCCACGAGAGGACGAGGTATAGCAATCAGCCCCAGCATTTT.